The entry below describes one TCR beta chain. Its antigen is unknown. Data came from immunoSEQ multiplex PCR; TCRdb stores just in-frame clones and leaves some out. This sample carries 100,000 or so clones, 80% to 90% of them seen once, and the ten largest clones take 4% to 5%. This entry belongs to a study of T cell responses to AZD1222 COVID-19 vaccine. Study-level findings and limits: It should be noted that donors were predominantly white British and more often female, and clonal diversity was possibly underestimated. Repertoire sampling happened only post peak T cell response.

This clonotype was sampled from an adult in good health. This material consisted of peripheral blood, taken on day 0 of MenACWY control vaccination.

CDR3 residues: CSVVDRAATGELFF. The CDR3 DNA follows: TGCAGCGTTGTTGACAGGGCTGCCACCGGGGAGCTGTTTTTT. The chain joins TRBV29-1 to TRBJ2-2; TRBD1 aligns across 7 bases. CDR3 length equals 14 residues. Germline CDR1 reads SQVTM; CDR2 reads ANQGSEA. V was clipped by 4 bases and J by 4 bases; unmatched bases: 6.